In this sample, the clone carrying this T cell receptor (beta chain) turned up once. Original processing notes: Reference gene primer amplification gave estimated nucleated cell counts. The method was immunoSEQ multiplex PCR; TCRdb's version includes in-frame clones alone and lacks a portion of them. V, J and clone size derive from that table, while D and trimming were established from the DNA sequence. The sample consists of 250,000 to 300,000 clones, 80% to 90% of them appearing once. The data were taken from a study of blood T cell repertoires in COVID-19. Across the study: Collection of acute and convalescent COVID-19 samples took place in the United States, Italy and Spain. T cells, B-cell-depleted T cells, or PBMCs provided the cDNA or gDNA that served as material.

The CDR3 has 17 amino acids. Input material: peripheral blood. V is TRBV21-1 and J is TRBJ2-7; the DNA was not used to check the table's D call, TRBD2. TRBV21-1 is a known pseudogene. The receptor's source is a woman in her 70s with acute or convalescent COVID-19. Here the CDR3 DNA reads TGTGCCAGCAGCAAAAGGCCTCGAGGGAGGAGCTCCTACGAGCAGTACTTC. This sequence encodes CASSKRPRGRSSYEQYF.